A selection of T cell receptor beta chains follows, all from one sample in a study of OX40 agonist ivuxolimab in advanced cancers. Assay: immunoSEQ multiplex PCR; the TCRdb copy retains only in-frame clones and omits some. The sample yields about 57,000 clones, around 87% seen once. The source was CD4+ or CD8+ T cells sorted from blood, collected in a trial of the OX40 agonist ivuxolimab. These receptors came from an adult with an advanced solid tumor such as melanoma, head and neck, liver or kidney cancer. Both conserved end residues are part of each CDR3. Fields, in order: V gene, D gene, clone size, J gene, CDR3 DNA, CDR3 protein. A D gene is named only where the DNA matches it firmly. Only part of the rows carry a size: once, few, many, or a class if the clone is expanded.

v_call: TRBV5-1
d_call: NA
clone_size: NA
j_call: TRBJ2-2
cdr3_nt: TGCGCCAGCAGCTTGGTCCAGGGAACCGGGGAGCTGTTTTTT
cdr3_aa: CASSLVQGTGELFF

v_call: TRBV5-1
d_call: TRBD1
clone_size: NA
j_call: TRBJ2-7
cdr3_nt: TGCGCCAGCAGCTTGGCAGTGCGGCAGGGGGCCTTCTTC
cdr3_aa: CASSLAVRQGAFF

v_call: TRBV19
d_call: NA
clone_size: NA
j_call: TRBJ1-5
cdr3_nt: TGTGCCAGTAGTACGCAGGGACCCAATCAGCCCCAGCATTTT
cdr3_aa: CASSTQGPNQPQHF

v_call: TRBV7-2
d_call: TRBD1
clone_size: NA
j_call: TRBJ1-2
cdr3_nt: TGTGCCAGCAGCTGGACAGGATTTGACTACACCTTC
cdr3_aa: CASSWTGFDYTF

v_call: TRBV7-6
d_call: TRBD1
clone_size: NA
j_call: TRBJ1-3
cdr3_nt: TGTGCCAGCAGCCCTCGAGGGGGCGGCTCTGGAAACACCATATATTTT
cdr3_aa: CASSPRGGGSGNTIYF

v_call: TRBV7-2
d_call: NA
clone_size: few
j_call: TRBJ2-5
cdr3_nt: TGTGCCAGCAGCTTAAGTCAGGCCCAAGAGACCCAGTACTTC
cdr3_aa: CASSLSQAQETQYF

v_call: TRBV5-1
d_call: TRBD2
clone_size: NA
j_call: TRBJ2-1
cdr3_nt: TGCGCCAGCAGCTCCCCGGGGGGACCCTACAATGAGCAGTTCTTC
cdr3_aa: CASSSPGGPYNEQFF

v_call: TRBV27
d_call: NA
clone_size: NA
j_call: TRBJ1-5
cdr3_nt: TGTGCCAGCAGTCTGGACCGTTATCAGCCCCAGCATTTT
cdr3_aa: CASSLDRYQPQHF

v_call: TRBV4-3
d_call: TRBD2
clone_size: NA
j_call: TRBJ2-3
cdr3_nt: TGCGCCAGCAGCCAAGTCGGGGTAGCGGGAGAGGATACGCAGTATTTT
cdr3_aa: CASSQVGVAGEDTQYF

v_call: TRBV12-5
d_call: TRBD2
clone_size: once
j_call: TRBJ2-1
cdr3_nt: TGTGCTAGTGGTTTGGAGCGGGGGGGCGACAATGAGCAGTTCTTC
cdr3_aa: CASGLERGGDNEQFF

v_call: TRBV30
d_call: NA
clone_size: NA
j_call: TRBJ1-5
cdr3_nt: TGTGCCTGGAGTGCCGTAACCAAAAATCAGCCCCAGCATTTT
cdr3_aa: CAWSAVTKNQPQHF

v_call: TRBV27
d_call: TRBD1
clone_size: NA
j_call: TRBJ1-2
cdr3_nt: TGTGCCAGCAGTCTAACGGGACAGTTTTATGGCTACACCTTC
cdr3_aa: CASSLTGQFYGYTF

v_call: TRBV5-6
d_call: NA
clone_size: few
j_call: TRBJ1-2
cdr3_nt: TGTGCCAGCAGCTCCCCTGGGGTACCGAACAACTATGGCTACACCTTC
cdr3_aa: CASSSPGVPNNYGYTF

v_call: TRBV4-2
d_call: NA
clone_size: NA
j_call: TRBJ2-6
cdr3_nt: TGTGCCAGCAGCCAAGCCGTGGAAGGGGACAACGTCCTGACTTTC
cdr3_aa: CASSQAVEGDNVLTF

v_call: TRBV4-3
d_call: TRBD1
clone_size: NA
j_call: TRBJ2-5
cdr3_nt: TGCGCCAGCAGCCCTTTACTCGGGACAGGGTTTGGGGGAGAGACCCAGTACTTC
cdr3_aa: CASSPLLGTGFGGETQYF

v_call: TRBV10-3
d_call: TRBD2
clone_size: NA
j_call: TRBJ2-1
cdr3_nt: TGTGCCATCAGAGAGACTAGCGGGGGATACAATGAGCAGTTCTTC
cdr3_aa: CAIRETSGGYNEQFF

v_call: TRBV5-8
d_call: TRBD1
clone_size: NA
j_call: TRBJ2-7
cdr3_nt: TGTGCCAGCAGCTTGTGGCGGTGGGGGACAGGGTCCAACGAGCAGTACTTC
cdr3_aa: CASSLWRWGTGSNEQYF

v_call: TRBV6-1
d_call: NA
clone_size: few
j_call: TRBJ1-5
cdr3_nt: TGTGCCAGTAGTTGGTCTGAGCGTAATCAGCCCCAGCATTTT
cdr3_aa: CASSWSERNQPQHF

v_call: TRBV28
d_call: TRBD1
clone_size: NA
j_call: TRBJ1-2
cdr3_nt: TGTGCCAGCAGTTTGGGGACAGGGCCGTATGGCTACACCTTC
cdr3_aa: CASSLGTGPYGYTF

v_call: TRBV4-2
d_call: TRBD2
clone_size: NA
j_call: TRBJ2-5
cdr3_nt: TGTGCCAGCAGTTTGGGGGGGCAAGAGACCCAGTACTTC
cdr3_aa: CASSLGGQETQYF

v_call: TRBV21-1
d_call: NA
clone_size: NA
j_call: TRBJ1-1
cdr3_nt: TGTGCCAGCAGCCCCTATAGGGGGGATCGGGACACTGAAGCTTTCTTT
cdr3_aa: CASSPYRGDRDTEAFF

v_call: TRBV5-6
d_call: NA
clone_size: NA
j_call: TRBJ2-2
cdr3_nt: TGTGCCAGCAGCTTTACAGGGAACACCGGGGAGCTGTTTTTT
cdr3_aa: CASSFTGNTGELFF

v_call: TRBV11-3
d_call: NA
clone_size: few
j_call: TRBJ2-2
cdr3_nt: TGTGCCAGCGGATCGAACACCGGGGAGCTGTTTTTT
cdr3_aa: CASGSNTGELFF

v_call: TRBV27
d_call: NA
clone_size: NA
j_call: TRBJ2-5
cdr3_nt: TGTGCCAGCAGTTTAAGGCCTCGGTGGACCCAGTACTTC
cdr3_aa: CASSLRPRWTQYF

v_call: TRBV28
d_call: NA
clone_size: NA
j_call: TRBJ2-5
cdr3_nt: TGTGCCAGCACCTCGTTGTCAAGGGGGGAGGAGACCCAGTACTTC
cdr3_aa: CASTSLSRGEETQYF

v_call: TRBV29-1
d_call: NA
clone_size: NA
j_call: TRBJ1-1
cdr3_nt: TGCAGCGTTGCTAAACCTGGGGCAGGGAACACTGAAGCTTTCTTT
cdr3_aa: CSVAKPGAGNTEAFF

v_call: TRBV4-1
d_call: TRBD1
clone_size: NA
j_call: TRBJ1-1
cdr3_nt: TGCGCCAGCAGCCAAGGCCAATACAGGGGTAAAGTGAGAGTTACTGAAGCTTTCTTT
cdr3_aa: CASSQGQYRGKVRVTEAFF

v_call: TRBV19
d_call: NA
clone_size: once
j_call: TRBJ1-2
cdr3_nt: TGTGCCAGTAGTATAGCATGGGACGGCGCTAGAGGCTACACCTTC
cdr3_aa: CASSIAWDGARGYTF

v_call: TRBV6-1
d_call: TRBD2
clone_size: once
j_call: TRBJ2-5
cdr3_nt: TGTGCCAGCAGTAAAGCGGGGGGTAGAGAGACCCAGTACTTC
cdr3_aa: CASSKAGGRETQYF

v_call: TRBV29-1
d_call: NA
clone_size: NA
j_call: TRBJ2-5
cdr3_nt: TGCAGCGCCGCTCACCCCGGCAGATCTCAAGAGACCCAGTACTTC
cdr3_aa: CSAAHPGRSQETQYF

v_call: TRBV6-1
d_call: NA
clone_size: once
j_call: TRBJ1-5
cdr3_nt: TGTGCCAGCAGGTTTGGGCCTCGGGGCAATCAGCCCCAGCATTTT
cdr3_aa: CASRFGPRGNQPQHF

v_call: TRBV5-1
d_call: TRBD1
clone_size: NA
j_call: TRBJ1-3
cdr3_nt: TGCGCCAGCAGCGCTCGGCCGGGACAGGGTACAGGAAACACCATATATTTT
cdr3_aa: CASSARPGQGTGNTIYF

v_call: TRBV19
d_call: TRBD1
clone_size: NA
j_call: TRBJ1-4
cdr3_nt: TGTGCCAGTAGGAGAGCAGCAGGGGGAAAAGGAGAAAAACTGTTTTTT
cdr3_aa: CASRRAAGGKGEKLFF

v_call: TRBV5-6
d_call: NA
clone_size: once
j_call: TRBJ1-1
cdr3_nt: TGTGCCAGCAGCTTAGTAAGAGTCTCGGGCGGACTGAACACTGAAGCTTTCTTT
cdr3_aa: CASSLVRVSGGLNTEAFF

v_call: TRBV4-3
d_call: TRBD1
clone_size: NA
j_call: TRBJ2-7
cdr3_nt: TGCGCCAGCAGCCAAGAAGTAGGGGACAGGTCTCCCCATGGGGCCTACGAGCAGTACTTC
cdr3_aa: CASSQEVGDRSPHGAYEQYF

v_call: TRBV5-6
d_call: TRBD2
clone_size: NA
j_call: TRBJ2-3
cdr3_nt: TGTGCCAGCAGCTTAGGGACTAGATCAGATACGCAGTATTTT
cdr3_aa: CASSLGTRSDTQYF

v_call: TRBV4-1
d_call: NA
clone_size: NA
j_call: TRBJ2-1
cdr3_nt: TGCGCCAGCAGCCAAAGCGTTGGCGGGAAGGCCTACAATGAGCAGTTCTTC
cdr3_aa: CASSQSVGGKAYNEQFF

v_call: TRBV15
d_call: NA
clone_size: NA
j_call: TRBJ2-1
cdr3_nt: TGTGCCACCAGCAGAGACAGCTTACACTACAATGAGCAGTTCTTC
cdr3_aa: CATSRDSLHYNEQFF

v_call: TRBV4-3
d_call: NA
clone_size: NA
j_call: TRBJ2-2
cdr3_nt: TGCGCCAGCAGCCAATCAATCGGAGCCGGGACCCTGAACACCGGGGAGCTGTTTTTT
cdr3_aa: CASSQSIGAGTLNTGELFF

v_call: TRBV19
d_call: NA
clone_size: NA
j_call: TRBJ1-6
cdr3_nt: TGTGCCAGTAGCAGGGGAGGATCACCCCTCCACTTT
cdr3_aa: CASSRGGSPLHF

v_call: TRBV11-2
d_call: TRBD1
clone_size: NA
j_call: TRBJ2-4
cdr3_nt: TGTGCCAGCAGCCGTAGACAGGGTATAGCCAAAAACATTCAGTACTTC
cdr3_aa: CASSRRQGIAKNIQYF

v_call: TRBV19
d_call: TRBD1
clone_size: once
j_call: TRBJ1-5
cdr3_nt: TGTGCCAGTAGCAGGGGGCGCGGGGGCAATCAGCCCCAGCATTTT
cdr3_aa: CASSRGRGGNQPQHF

v_call: TRBV19
d_call: TRBD1
clone_size: NA
j_call: TRBJ1-1
cdr3_nt: TGTGCCAGTAGCCAACAGGGGGCCGGAACTGAAGCTTTCTTT
cdr3_aa: CASSQQGAGTEAFF

v_call: TRBV27
d_call: TRBD2
clone_size: NA
j_call: TRBJ2-2
cdr3_nt: TGTGCCAGCAGTTTATGGGAGGGGAGACGGACCGGGGAGCTGTTTTTT
cdr3_aa: CASSLWEGRRTGELFF

v_call: TRBV18
d_call: NA
clone_size: NA
j_call: TRBJ2-6
cdr3_nt: TGTGCCAGCTCACCAAAACCTTCTGGGGCCAACGTCCTGACTTTC
cdr3_aa: CASSPKPSGANVLTF

v_call: TRBV27
d_call: TRBD2
clone_size: NA
j_call: TRBJ2-2
cdr3_nt: TGTGCCAGCAGCCGTCGTTTCGTCCTAGCGGGAGAGAACACCGGGGAGCTGTTTTTT
cdr3_aa: CASSRRFVLAGENTGELFF

v_call: TRBV28
d_call: NA
clone_size: once
j_call: TRBJ2-7
cdr3_nt: TGTGCCATACAGGGAGGACCCTACGAGCAGTACTTC
cdr3_aa: CAIQGGPYEQYF

v_call: TRBV19
d_call: TRBD1
clone_size: few
j_call: TRBJ1-2
cdr3_nt: TGTGCCAGTAAGGACAGGGGAAGCTATGGCTACACCTTC
cdr3_aa: CASKDRGSYGYTF

v_call: TRBV27
d_call: NA
clone_size: once
j_call: TRBJ1-2
cdr3_nt: NA
cdr3_aa: CASQFRARGANYGYTF

v_call: TRBV7-9
d_call: NA
clone_size: NA
j_call: TRBJ1-1
cdr3_nt: TGTGCCAGCAGCTTAGAGGTAGGCACTGAAGCTTTCTTT
cdr3_aa: CASSLEVGTEAFF

v_call: TRBV5-3
d_call: TRBD1
clone_size: NA
j_call: TRBJ2-2
cdr3_nt: TGTGCCAGAAGTTTACAGGGGGGCACCGGGGAGCTGTTTTTT
cdr3_aa: CARSLQGGTGELFF